These 31 T cell receptor beta chains were sequenced from one sample in a study of identical twins listed by TCRdb under 2016. Library preparation was by 5' RACE. TCRdb records Illumina HiSeq 2000 as the sequencer. In-frame beta chains were kept once TCRdb had trimmed the public reads at Q25 with fastp and called clones with MiXCR. Rows matching on CDR3 protein sequence are summarized as one entry with the most common DNA and genes. The sample table holds around 510,000 distinct CDR3 sequences, of which more than 13% were seen once. 0.8% to 1% of the sample is taken by the ten largest. The data were also submitted as part of a second study, on yellow fever vaccine responses in identical twins.

Sequenced material: CD4+ T cells sorted from blood. Receptors originate from a woman aged 18-29 years in good health.

V is TRBV12-3 or TRBV12-4 and J is TRBJ2-7; tentative D call: TRBD1 (6 bases). CDR3 length equals 13 residues. The V and J ends lost 2 bases and 3 bases respectively, with 8 bases between them. Here the CDR3 reads CASSLQGRYEQYF. The CDR3 bases are TGTGCCAGCAGTTTACAGGGGCGCTACGAGCAGTACTTC.

This clonotype turned up a few times. The chain links TRBV7-6 to TRBJ1-1; possibly TRBD1 for D (5 bases). The germline V gene encodes CDR1 SGHVS and CDR2 FNYEAQ. This CDR3 has 13 amino acids. Between the trimmed V and J ends, which lost 5 bases and 4 bases, there was a span of 11 bases. In DNA, the CDR3 is TGTGCCAGCAGCGCTGGGACCTCCACTGAAGCTTTCTTT. Translating gives CASSAGTSTEAFF.

V and J are TRBV5-1 and TRBJ2-3; D tentatively reads TRBD1 or TRBD2 (6 bases each). Per germline, CDR1 SGHRS and CDR2 YFSETQ. The CDR3 loop spans 15 amino acids. Deletions cut 7 bases from V and 1 base from J, with 16 bases between. The CDR3 region has the DNA TGCGCCAGCGGCCGGAGGGGGGAAGGCACAGATACGCAGTATTTT. Translated, it gives CASGRRGEGTDTQYF.

This clonotype was recorded a few times. V gene TRBV5-1 combines with J gene TRBJ2-1; 12 positions match TRBD2. The germline V gene has CDR1 SGHRS and CDR2 YFSETQ. This CDR3 region has 18 residues. J lost 2 bases, V lost 2 bases, and 8 bases had no gene match. The CDR3 here is CASSFGLAGGKAYNEQFF. CDR3 coding DNA: TGCGCCAGCAGCTTCGGGCTAGCGGGGGGGAAGGCCTACAATGAGCAGTTCTTC.

This clonotype turned up a few times. The rearrangement uses TRBV7-2 and TRBJ2-7; D uncertain. The germline V gene has CDR1 SGHTA and CDR2 FQGNSA. Trimming stripped 5 bases from V and 6 bases from J, with 14 bases between. The CDR3 runs to 13 residues. The CDR3 loop reads CASSLRSSPEQYF. CDR3 DNA: TGTGCCAGCAGCCTAAGATCTTCACCCGAGCAGTACTTC. Full variable domain (remainder filled in from reference TRBV7-2 and TRBJ2-7): GAGVSQSPSNKVTEKGKDVELRCDPISGHTALYWYRQSLGQGLEFLIYFQGNSAPDKSGLPSDRFSAERTGGSVSTLTIQRTQQEDSAVYLCASSLRSSPEQYFGPGTRLTVT.

V usage is TRBV2 and J usage is TRBJ1-2, with 8 bases identical to TRBD1. With V trimmed by 5 bases and J by 6 bases, 8 bases remained unmatched. Germline V gene data show CDR1 as SNHLY and CDR2 as FYNNEI. The CDR3 is made up of 14 amino acids. The DNA of the CDR3 is TGTGCCAGCAGTTCTACTCGGACAGGGAATGGCTACACCTTC. It yields the protein CASSSTRTGNGYTF.

The chain carries TRBV10-2 and TRBJ2-2; D remains unclear. This CDR3 spans 13 amino acids. Germline loops: CDR1 WSHSY, CDR2 SAAADI. V was trimmed by 0 bases and J by 9 bases, leaving 8 bases between them. DNA for the CDR3: TGCGCCAGCAGTGAGTCGACCCTTTGGGAGCTGTTTTTT. Translated, it gives CASSESTLWELFF.

This clonotype was observed a handful of times. The gene calls are TRBV4-1 and TRBJ2-7, with a tentative D call TRBD2 (5 bases). Trimming pared 0 bases from V and 0 bases from J, leaving 18 bases between. This CDR3 is built from 18 residues. Germline-derived CDR1 and CDR2 are MGHRA and YSYEKL. The CDR3 is CASSQDGLGALSSYEQYF. CDR3 in DNA: TGCGCCAGCAGCCAAGACGGTTTGGGAGCGTTGAGCTCCTACGAGCAGTACTTC.

This clonotype was detected many times. The V call is TRBV6-2 or TRBV6-3, the J call TRBJ2-7; D ambiguous. CDR1 and CDR2 (germline): MNHEY, SVGEGT. V lost 4 bases, J lost 0 bases, and 7 bases lay in between. CDR3 size: 13 residues. Written as DNA, the CDR3 is TGTGCCAGCAGTTCCTTACTCTCCTACGAGCAGTACTTC. It codes for CASSSLLSYEQYF.

This clonotype was observed a handful of times. The rearrangement uses TRBV6-1 and TRBJ1-1, with 8 positions matching TRBD1. The CDR3 is made up of 12 amino acids. From germline, CDR1 is MNHNS and CDR2 SASEGT. V lost 5 bases, J lost 11 bases, and 7 bases stayed unmatched. CDR3: CASSRDRGVAFF. The CDR3 DNA is TGTGCCAGCAGTCGCGACAGGGGTGTCGCTTTCTTT.

This clonotype was detected many times. The genes are TRBV6-2 or TRBV6-3 and TRBJ1-2; D unresolved. V was clipped by 3 bases and J by 10 bases, with 18 bases between them. CDR1 MNHEY and CDR2 SVGEGT come from the germline V gene. The CDR3 has 14 amino acids. The CDR3 reads CASSYVMPGGDYTF. The CDR3 bases are TGTGCCAGCAGTTATGTCATGCCAGGCGGAGACTACACCTTC.

The sample holds a few counts of this clonotype. CDR3 coding DNA: TGCGCCAGCAGCCAAGAGCGAGGGGGGCAGAGGACCCAGTACTTC. Encoded protein: CASSQERGGQRTQYF. This sequence joins TRBV4-3 and TRBJ2-5, with D perhaps assigned TRBD1 or TRBD2 (6 bases each). Germline CDR1 and CDR2: LGHNA and YSLEER. This CDR3 spans 15 amino acids. Trimming left V 0 bases short and J 7 bases short, with 15 bases between.

The chain combines TRBV9 with TRBJ2-2, with D perhaps TRBD2 (5 bases). Germline V CDR1 and CDR2: SGDLS, YYNGEE. This CDR3 contains 15 residues. V gave up 3 bases and J gave up 5 bases, with 14 bases separating them. The CDR3 nucleotides are TGTGCCAGCAGCGAGACGGACTCACTTACCGGGGAGCTGTTTTTT. Protein: CASSETDSLTGELFF.

The chain uses TRBV27 and TRBJ2-1, with D hard to call. Trimming took 1 base from V and 4 from J, leaving 8 bases between them. The CDR3 contains 14 residues. Germline V CDR1 and CDR2: MNHEY, SMNVEV (reference sequence). The CDR3 loop reads CASSLLPTYNEQFF. CDR3 DNA sequence: TGTGCCAGCAGTTTATTGCCAACATACAATGAGCAGTTCTTC.

V and J are TRBV5-1 and TRBJ2-5, with 8 bases aligning to TRBD2. Germline V gene lookup returns CDR1 SGHRS and CDR2 YFSETQ. CDR3 length: 15 amino acids. After removal of 3 bases from V and 5 bases from J, the junction contained 9 bases not matched to a gene. The CDR3 reads CASSSGTSTLETQYF. CDR3 DNA: TGCGCCAGCAGCTCCGGGACTAGTACGTTGGAGACCCAGTACTTC.

The rearrangement links TRBV7-2 to TRBJ2-5; possible D gene TRBD1, 5 bases. The ends were cut back, 1 base at V and 1 base at J, with 7 bases in the middle. The CDR3 loop spans 14 amino acids. Germline CDR1 SGHTA, CDR2 FQGNSA. CDR3 in amino acids: CASSLGTTQETQYF. In nucleotides, the CDR3 is TGTGCCAGCAGCTTAGGGACAACCCAAGAGACCCAGTACTTC.

Only a few counts were recorded for this clonotype. The V and J genes are TRBV2 and TRBJ2-1; 11 nucleotides line up with TRBD2. The CDR3 is 14 residues long. The V gene's germline CDR1 is SNHLY and CDR2 FYNNEI. Trimming took 7 bases from V and 7 from J; bases not matched to a gene: 6. The CDR3 reads CASNPLAGGNEQFF. Here the CDR3 DNA reads TGTGCCAGCAATCCCCTAGCGGGGGGAAATGAGCAGTTCTTC.

Details on this clonotype: The junction shows a germline mismatch at one end, possibly a read error. J is TRBJ2-4 and V is TRBV5-1; a weak D match, TRBD2 (5 bases). Germline V gene lookup returns CDR1 SGHRS and CDR2 YFSETQ. CDR3 length: 14 amino acids. The CDR3 bases are TGCGCCAGCAGCTTGCGGGGAAGGACCGACATTCAGTGCTTC. Protein sequence: CASSLRGRTDIQCF.

This clonotype was counted a few times. V is TRBV4-2 and J is TRBJ2-2; D is perhaps TRBD2 (7 bases). This CDR3 contains 18 residues. Germline V CDR1 and CDR2: LGHNA, YNFKEQ. Between the trimmed V and J ends, which lost 4 bases and 6 bases, there was a span of 24 bases. This chain's CDR3 is CASSPPGLNRGASGELFF. For the CDR3, the DNA is TGTGCCAGCAGCCCACCGGGACTCAATCGGGGGGCATCCGGGGAGCTGTTTTTT.

This clonotype has a handful of counts. The V gene is TRBV7-2, the J gene TRBJ2-7; D may be TRBD1 (8 bases). The germline gives CDR1 SGHTA, CDR2 FQGNSA. This CDR3 contains 15 residues. The V end was cut by 4 bases, the J end by 6 bases, with 19 bases between. DNA of the CDR3: TGTGCCAGCAGCTCCGGACAGGGAGGGACTCGCGAGCAGTACTTC. This encodes CASSSGQGGTREQYF.

The rearrangement uses TRBV12-3 or TRBV12-4 and TRBJ2-1, with a tentative D call TRBD2 (5 bases). The CDR3 runs 16 residues. Trimming pared 5 bases from V and 5 bases from J, leaving 19 bases between. The CDR3 here is CASSPRSSVPNNEQFF. The CDR3 nucleotides are TGTGCCAGCAGTCCCCGTAGTAGCGTCCCCAACAATGAGCAGTTCTTC.

This clonotype appeared a few times. V and J are TRBV27 and TRBJ2-1, with 11 bases lining up with TRBD2. V trimming: 1 base; J trimming: 3 bases; junction bases outside the gene matches: 5. There are 17 residues in the CDR3. Germline V gives CDR1 MNHEY, CDR2 SMNVEV (reference sequence). CDR3 nucleotides: TGTGCCAGCAGTTTATTACAAGGACTAGCGGGCTACAATGAGCAGTTCTTC. It is translated as CASSLLQGLAGYNEQFF.

This clonotype showed up just a few times. This chain joins TRBV10-3 and TRBJ2-7; 9 bases map to TRBD2. In germline, CDR1 is ENHRY, CDR2 SYGVKD. This CDR3 is built from 14 residues. J was trimmed by 3 bases and V by 8 bases; bases with no gene match: 8. The CDR3 DNA reads as TGTGCCATCCAAAGGGCGGGAGGGCTCTACGAGCAGTACTTC. Translated, it gives CAIQRAGGLYEQYF.

J is TRBJ1-4 and V is TRBV29-1; D unclear. This CDR3 contains 13 residues. V lost 7 bases and J 4 bases, leaving 13 bases between the germline ends. Germline lookup yields CDR1 SQVTM and CDR2 ANQGSEA. CDR3 residues: CSGARSINEKLFF. The CDR3 DNA follows: TGCAGCGGCGCAAGGTCAATTAATGAAAAACTGTTTTTT.

This clonotype was found a few times. This chain connects TRBV7-9 to TRBJ2-3; TRBD1 matches 7 bases. Looked up from germline, CDR1 is SEHNR and CDR2 is FQNEAQ (reference sequence). V dropped 6 bases and J dropped 2; count of bases not matched to a gene: 11. CDR3 length equals 16 residues. The CDR3 sequence is CASRPKRGPYTDTQYF. CDR3 bases: TGTGCCAGCAGACCAAAGAGGGGGCCGTACACAGATACGCAGTATTTT.

This chain links TRBV11-2 with TRBJ1-5; tentatively, D is TRBD1 (5 bases). The CDR3 covers 13 residues. Germline CDR1 SGHAT, CDR2 FQNNGV. With 2 bases removed from V and 7 bases from J, the gap between germline ends came to 9 bases. CDR3 residues: CASSLRGVQPQHF. For the CDR3, the DNA is TGTGCCAGCAGCTTAAGAGGGGTCCAGCCCCAGCATTTT.

This clonotype was found many times. The rearrangement joins TRBV9 to TRBJ2-5; D may be TRBD1 (6 bases). The germline CDR1 and CDR2 sequences are SGDLS and YYNGEE. This CDR3 spans 16 amino acids. V lost 0 bases and J 1 base, leaving 13 bases between the germline ends. CDR3: CASSVATMGAQETQYF. The DNA of the CDR3 is TGTGCCAGCAGCGTAGCTACCATGGGGGCCCAAGAGACCCAGTACTTC.

The chain couples TRBV5-4 to TRBJ1-4; no reliable D call. This CDR3 is built from 13 residues. V was cut by 4 bases and J by 8 bases, with 12 bases left in between. Germline CDR1 is SGHNT and CDR2 is YYREEE (reference sequence). The CDR3 bases are TGTGCCAGCAGCCCCACCGGATCAGAAAAACTGTTTTTT. This sequence encodes CASSPTGSEKLFF.

The J gene is TRBJ2-5, the V gene TRBV6-2 or TRBV6-3; D might be TRBD1 (5 bases). Trimming removed 0 bases at V and 11 bases at J, with 13 bases between. Germline CDR1 is MNHEY and CDR2 is SVGEGT. This CDR3 spans 13 amino acids. CDR3 sequence (DNA): TGTGCCAGCAGTTACTCGAAGACAGCCGGGCAGTACTTC. It translates to CASSYSKTAGQYF.

The DNA for the CDR3 is TGTGCCAGCAGTTCCCGGACAGGGGTAGGAAATCAGCCCCAGCATTTT. As protein: CASSSRTGVGNQPQHF. V gene TRBV6-5 combines with J gene TRBJ1-5, with 9 bases that match TRBD1. V was clipped by 4 bases and J by 4 bases; unmatched bases: 8. The CDR3 spans 16 residues. Germline V gives CDR1 MNHEY, CDR2 SVGAGI.

The V call is TRBV5-4, the J call TRBJ2-3, with a possible D match to TRBD2 (6 bases). The V and J ends lost 3 bases and 4 bases respectively, with 15 bases between them. Per the germline V gene, CDR1 is SGHNT and CDR2 is YYREEE (reference sequence). This CDR3 has 15 amino acids. The CDR3 nucleotides read TGTGCCAGCAGCTCTCTGCGGGGAGGCGCAGATACGCAGTATTTT. Translating it yields CASSSLRGGADTQYF.